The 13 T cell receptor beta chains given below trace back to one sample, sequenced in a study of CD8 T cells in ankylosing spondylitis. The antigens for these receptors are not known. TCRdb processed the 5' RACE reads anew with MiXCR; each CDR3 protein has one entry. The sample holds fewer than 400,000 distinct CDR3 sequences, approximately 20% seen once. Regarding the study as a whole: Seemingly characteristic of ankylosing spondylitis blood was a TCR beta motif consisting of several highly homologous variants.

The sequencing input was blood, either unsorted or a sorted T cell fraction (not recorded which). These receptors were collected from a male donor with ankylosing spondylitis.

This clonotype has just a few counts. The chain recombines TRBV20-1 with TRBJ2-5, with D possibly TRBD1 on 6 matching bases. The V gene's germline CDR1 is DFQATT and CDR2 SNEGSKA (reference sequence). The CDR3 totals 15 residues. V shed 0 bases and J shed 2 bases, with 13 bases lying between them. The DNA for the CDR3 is TGCAGTGCTAGAGATTGGACAGCAGCACAAGAGACCCAGTACTTC. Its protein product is CSARDWTAAQETQYF.

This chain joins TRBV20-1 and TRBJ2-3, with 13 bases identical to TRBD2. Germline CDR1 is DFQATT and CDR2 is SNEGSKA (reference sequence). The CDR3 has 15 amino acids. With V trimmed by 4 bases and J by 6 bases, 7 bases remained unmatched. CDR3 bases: TGCAGTGCTATATGGACTAGCGGGAGATTCGATACGCAGTATTTT. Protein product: CSAIWTSGRFDTQYF.

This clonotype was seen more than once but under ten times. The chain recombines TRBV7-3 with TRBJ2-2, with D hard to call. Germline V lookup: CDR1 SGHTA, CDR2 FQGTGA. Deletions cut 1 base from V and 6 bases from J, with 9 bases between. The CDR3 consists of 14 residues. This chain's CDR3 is CASSLILGPGELFF. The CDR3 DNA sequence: TGTGCCAGCAGCTTAATTCTTGGTCCCGGGGAGCTGTTTTTT.

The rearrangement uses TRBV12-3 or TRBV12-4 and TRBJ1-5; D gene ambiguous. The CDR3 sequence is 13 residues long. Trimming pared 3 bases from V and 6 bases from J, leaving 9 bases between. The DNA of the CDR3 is TGTGCCAGCAGTTTGGAAGAGACTCAGCCCCAGCATTTT. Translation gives CASSLEETQPQHF.

The CDR3 region is CASSQRERSSYNEQFF. The CDR3 DNA reads TGTGCCAGCAGCCAAAGGGAGCGCAGCTCCTACAATGAGCAGTTCTTC. This sequence joins TRBV4-2 and TRBJ2-1; D is perhaps TRBD2 (5 bases). Germline lookup yields CDR1 LGHNA and CDR2 YNFKEQ. V was trimmed by 2 bases and J by 0 bases, leaving 11 bases between them. This CDR3 spans 16 amino acids.

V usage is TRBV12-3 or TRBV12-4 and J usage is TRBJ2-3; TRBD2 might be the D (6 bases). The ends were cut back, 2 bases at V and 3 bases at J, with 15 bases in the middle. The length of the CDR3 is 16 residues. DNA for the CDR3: TGTGCCAGCAGTTTATATCCGGGACGGGGGACAGATACGCAGTATTTT. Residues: CASSLYPGRGTDTQYF.

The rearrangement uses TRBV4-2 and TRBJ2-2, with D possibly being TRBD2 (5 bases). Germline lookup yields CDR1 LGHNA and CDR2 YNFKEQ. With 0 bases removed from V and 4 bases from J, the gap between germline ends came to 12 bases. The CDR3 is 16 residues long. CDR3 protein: CASSQDPGLITGELFF. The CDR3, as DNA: TGTGCCAGCAGCCAAGACCCTGGACTTATCACCGGGGAGCTGTTTTTT.

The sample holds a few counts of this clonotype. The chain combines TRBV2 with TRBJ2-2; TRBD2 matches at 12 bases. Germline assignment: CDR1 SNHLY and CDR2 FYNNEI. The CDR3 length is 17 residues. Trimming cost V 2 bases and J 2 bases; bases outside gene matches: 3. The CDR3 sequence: CASSESGLAGNTGELFF. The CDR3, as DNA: TGTGCCAGCAGTGAATCCGGACTAGCGGGAAACACCGGGGAGCTGTTTTTT.

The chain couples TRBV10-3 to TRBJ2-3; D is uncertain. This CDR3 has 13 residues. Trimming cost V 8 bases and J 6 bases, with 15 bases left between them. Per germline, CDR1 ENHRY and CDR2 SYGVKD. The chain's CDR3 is CAIGQNYLDTQYF. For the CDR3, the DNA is TGTGCCATCGGTCAAAATTACTTGGATACGCAGTATTTT.

Written as DNA, the CDR3 is TGTGCCAGCTCACCAACGGCGTCAGGCATTAGCCAGAATACGCAGTATTTT. Translation: CASSPTASGISQNTQYF. The chain recombines TRBV18 with TRBJ2-3; D gene uncertain. This CDR3 is 17 amino acids long. V was cut by 2 bases and J by 7 bases, with 22 bases left in between. Germline V gives CDR1 KGHSH, CDR2 LQKENI.

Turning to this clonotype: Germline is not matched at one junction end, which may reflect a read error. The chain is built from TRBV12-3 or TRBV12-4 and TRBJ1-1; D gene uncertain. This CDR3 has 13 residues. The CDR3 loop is CASRLGRNTEAFF. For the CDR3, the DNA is TGTGCCAGCAGATTAGGAAGGAACACTGAAGCTTTCTTT.

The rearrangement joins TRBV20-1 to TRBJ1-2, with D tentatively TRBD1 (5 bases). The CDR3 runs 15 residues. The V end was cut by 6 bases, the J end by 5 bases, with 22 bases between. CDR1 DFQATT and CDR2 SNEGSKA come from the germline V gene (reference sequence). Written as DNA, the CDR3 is TGCAGTGCCCCTGTTCGGCAGGGAGGTATATATGGCTACACCTTC. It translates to CSAPVRQGGIYGYTF.

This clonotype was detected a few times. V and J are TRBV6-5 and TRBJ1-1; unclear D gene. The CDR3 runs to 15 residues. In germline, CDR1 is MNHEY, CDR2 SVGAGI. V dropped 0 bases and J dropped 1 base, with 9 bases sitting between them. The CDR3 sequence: CASSYSRSRNTEAFF. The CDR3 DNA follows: TGTGCCAGCAGTTACTCGAGGAGCAGGAACACTGAAGCTTTCTTT.